These 5 T cell receptor beta chains came from one sample sequenced in a study of beta chain features in type 1 diabetes. Sequenced material consisted of expressed TCRB transcripts (all of the isolated RNA was reverse transcribed). Here immunoSEQ multiplex PCR was the method, and the copy in TCRdb shows in-frame clones only, minus some. The data show a few hundred thousand clones, approximately 15% seen once. General study results and limits: People with Type 1 diabetes carried modestly yet significantly shorter TCRB CDR3s in all four CD4+ subsets.

These TCRs are of unknown antigen specificity. The sample comprised naive CD4+ T cells from blood. The receptors were gathered from a man younger than 35 with type 1 diabetes.

The rearrangement links TRBV5-8 to TRBJ2-7; TRBD2 might be the D (6 bases). V was cut by 4 bases and J by 2 bases, with 10 bases left in between. The germline V gene encodes CDR1 SGHTS and CDR2 YDEGEE. The CDR3 sequence is 13 residues long. The CDR3 sequence: CASSPGVTYEQYF. The DNA of the CDR3 is TGTGCCAGCAGCCCGGGAGTAACCTACGAGCAGTACTTC. The full variable domain, with the rest looked up from reference TRBV5-8 and TRBJ2-7, is EAGVTQSPTHLIKTRGQQATLRCSPISGHTSVYWYQQALGLGLQFLLWYDEGEERNRGNFPPRFSGRQFPNYSSELNVNALELEDSALYLCASSPGVTYEQYFGPGTRLTVT.

J is TRBJ2-5 and V is TRBV28; 10 bases fit TRBD2. This CDR3 is built from 16 residues. From germline, CDR1 is MDHEN and CDR2 SYDVKM. J lost 5 bases, V lost 0 bases, and 6 bases had no gene match. In DNA form, the CDR3 reads TGTGCCAGCAGTTTATGGGGACTAGCGAACCGGGAGACCCAGTACTTC. Amino acid sequence: CASSLWGLANRETQYF. The full variable domain, in which reference TRBV28 and TRBJ2-5 provide the parts outside the CDR3, is DVKVTQSSRYLVKRTGEKVFLECVQDMDHENMFWYRQDPGLGLRLIYFSYDVKMKEKGDIPEGYSVSREKKERFSLILESASTNQTSMYLCASSLWGLANRETQYFGPGTRLLVL.

The genes are TRBV2 and TRBJ2-5; D gene ambiguous. Germline lookup yields CDR1 SNHLY and CDR2 FYNNEI. The CDR3 runs to 12 residues. V shed 2 bases and J shed 4 bases, with 5 bases lying between them. In DNA, the CDR3 is TGTGCCAGCAGTGAAATCCGAGAGACCCAGTACTTC. This codes for CASSEIRETQYF.

The V gene is TRBV28, the J gene TRBJ2-7; TRBD2 might be the D (6 bases). V gave up 8 bases and J gave up 1 base, with 15 bases separating them. The CDR3 extends over 14 amino acids. CDR1 is MDHEN and CDR2 is SYDVKM in the germline V gene. The CDR3 sequence: CASVGGVGSYEQYF. Here the CDR3 DNA reads TGTGCCAGCGTCGGCGGGGTAGGGTCCTACGAGCAGTACTTC.

The table lists this clone with a few counts. The genes are TRBV4-2 and TRBJ2-3; 10 bases line up with TRBD1. This CDR3 has 14 residues. Germline V gives CDR1 LGHNA, CDR2 YNFKEQ. Trimming at V came to 6 bases and at J to 1 base, leaving 1 base not matched to a gene. For the CDR3, the DNA is TGTGCCAGCAGAGGACAGGGGGGCACAGATACGCAGTATTTT. Protein sequence: CASRGQGGTDTQYF.